The clone carrying this T cell receptor beta chain was seen only once. Its antigen remains unidentified. PCR was performed using 60 Vbeta and 13 Jbeta primers. Produced via immunoSEQ multiplex PCR; TCRdb's table is partial and in-frame only. The sample contains 170,000 or so clones, around 83% of which appear only once. CDR3 length: 15 amino acids. The V gene end was trimmed by 0 bases and the J gene end by 5 bases; junction bases not matched to a gene: 6. Per germline, CDR1 SGHNT and CDR2 YYREEE (reference sequence). This entry comes from a study of cytomegalovirus exposure and HLA in healthy donors. Study-level findings and limits: Most TCR beta V segments were productive about 87% or about 30% of the time in an earlier analysis. The majority of TCR sequences were rare, yet some public TCRs appeared in many donors.

Sequenced material: PBMCs. This TCR was recovered from a man in his fifties in good health and CMV-seropositive. The chain couples TRBV5-4 to TRBJ2-5; 8 bases agree with TRBD1. CDR3 region: CASSLGQGSEETQYF. The CDR3 DNA reads as TGTGCCAGCAGCTTGGGACAGGGGAGCGAGGAGACCCAGTACTTC.